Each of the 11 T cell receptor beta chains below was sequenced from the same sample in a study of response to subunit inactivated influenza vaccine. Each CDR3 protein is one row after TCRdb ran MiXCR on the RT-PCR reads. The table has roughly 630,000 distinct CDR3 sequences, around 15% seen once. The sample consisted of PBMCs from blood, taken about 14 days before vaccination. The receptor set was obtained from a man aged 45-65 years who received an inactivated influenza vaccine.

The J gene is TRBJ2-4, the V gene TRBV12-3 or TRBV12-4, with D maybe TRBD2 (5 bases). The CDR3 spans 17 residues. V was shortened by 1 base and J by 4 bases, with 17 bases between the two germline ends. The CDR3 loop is CASSLERVQDLKNIQYF. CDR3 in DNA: TGTGCCAGCAGTTTAGAGAGGGTCCAGGACCTAAAAAACATTCAGTACTTC.

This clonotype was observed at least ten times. CDR3: CSVEGMGTEAFF. As DNA, the CDR3 is TGCAGCGTTGAAGGGATGGGCACTGAAGCTTTCTTT. The chain is built from TRBV29-1 and TRBJ1-1; D uncertain. CDR3 length: 12 residues. CDR1 is SQVTM and CDR2 is ANQGSEA in the germline V gene. The germline V and J ends were trimmed by 1 base and 4 bases, with 7 bases remaining between them.

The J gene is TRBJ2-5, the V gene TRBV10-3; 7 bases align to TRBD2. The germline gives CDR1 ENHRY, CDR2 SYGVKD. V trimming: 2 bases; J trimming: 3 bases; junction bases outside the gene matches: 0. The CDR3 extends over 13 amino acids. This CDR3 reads CAISEGTKETQYF. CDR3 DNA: TGTGCCATCAGTGAGGGGACTAAAGAGACCCAGTACTTC.

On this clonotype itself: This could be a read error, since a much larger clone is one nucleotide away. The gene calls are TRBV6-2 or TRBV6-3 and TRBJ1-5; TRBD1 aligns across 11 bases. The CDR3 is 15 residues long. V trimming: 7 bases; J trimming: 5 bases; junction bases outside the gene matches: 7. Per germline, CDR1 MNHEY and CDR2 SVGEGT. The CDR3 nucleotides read TGTGCCAGCAAACAGGGACAGGGGGTCTATCAGCCCCAGCATTTT. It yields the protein CASKQGQGVYQPQHF.

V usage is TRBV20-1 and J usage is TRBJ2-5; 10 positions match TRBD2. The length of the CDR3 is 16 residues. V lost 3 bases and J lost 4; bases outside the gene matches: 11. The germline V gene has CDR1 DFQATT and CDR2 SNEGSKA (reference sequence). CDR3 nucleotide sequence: TGCAGTGCTAGTAAGGGTCTAGCGGGAGTGGTAGAGACCCAGTACTTC. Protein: CSASKGLAGVVETQYF.

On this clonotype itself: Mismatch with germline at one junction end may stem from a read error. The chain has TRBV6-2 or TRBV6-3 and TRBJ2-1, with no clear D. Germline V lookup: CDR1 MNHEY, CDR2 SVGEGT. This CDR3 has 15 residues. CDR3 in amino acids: CASRYTISSHNEQFF. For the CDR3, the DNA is TGTGCCAGCAGATACACTATCAGCTCCCACAATGAGCAGTTCTTC.

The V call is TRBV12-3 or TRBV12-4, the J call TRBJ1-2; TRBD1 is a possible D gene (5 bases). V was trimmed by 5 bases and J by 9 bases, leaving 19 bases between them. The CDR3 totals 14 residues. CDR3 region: CASSPGGLPWSYTF. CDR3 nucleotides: TGTGCCAGCAGTCCGGGGGGACTGCCTTGGAGCTACACCTTC.

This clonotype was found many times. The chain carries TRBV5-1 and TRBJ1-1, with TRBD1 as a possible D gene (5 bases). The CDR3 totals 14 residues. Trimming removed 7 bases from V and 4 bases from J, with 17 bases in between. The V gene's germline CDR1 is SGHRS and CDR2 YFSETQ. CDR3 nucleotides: TGCGCCAGCGTTTCCAGGGCAAACCCCACTGAAGCTTTCTTT. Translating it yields CASVSRANPTEAFF.

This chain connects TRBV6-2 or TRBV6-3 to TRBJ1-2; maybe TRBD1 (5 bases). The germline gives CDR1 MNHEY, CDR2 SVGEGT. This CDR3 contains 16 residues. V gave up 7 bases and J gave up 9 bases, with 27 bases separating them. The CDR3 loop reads CASTARAGKESGRYTF. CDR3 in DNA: TGTGCCAGCACCGCCCGGGCCGGGAAAGAATCGGGGCGCTACACCTTC.

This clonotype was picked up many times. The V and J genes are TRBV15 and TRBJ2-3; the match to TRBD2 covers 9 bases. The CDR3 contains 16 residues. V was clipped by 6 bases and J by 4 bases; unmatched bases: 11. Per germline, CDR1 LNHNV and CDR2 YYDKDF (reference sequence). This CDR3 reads CATSINPAGGPDTQYF. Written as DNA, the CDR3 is TGTGCCACCAGTATCAACCCAGCGGGGGGTCCAGATACGCAGTATTTT.

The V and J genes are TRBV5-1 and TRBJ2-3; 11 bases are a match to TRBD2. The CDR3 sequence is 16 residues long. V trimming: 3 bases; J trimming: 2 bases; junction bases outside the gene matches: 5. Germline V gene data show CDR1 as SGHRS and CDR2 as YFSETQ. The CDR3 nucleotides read TGCGCCAGCAGCTACCAACTAGCGGGGGTCACAGATACGCAGTATTTT. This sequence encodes CASSYQLAGVTDTQYF.